Sequencing of this T cell receptor (beta chain) was carried out in a study of shared clonotypes between healthy human individuals. About the study: With ages of 18 to 49, the donors were a couple of women and a few men. Study-level points and caveats: When naive CD4 clonotypes were compared across four donors, around 5% were shared. Sampling was confined to blood; repertoires within tissues likely differ.

This clone showed up just once. Its target is not known. CD8 cells regarded as naive lacked CD45RO, were positively chosen for CCR7, and omitted terminally differentiated effector memory CD45RA+ cells. Profiled with immunoSEQ multiplex PCR; TCRdb holds only in-frame clones, not every one. This sample has roughly 1,800,000 clones, with roughly 94% found just once. Material for sequencing was naive CD8+ T cells sorted from blood. The TCR originated in a man between 18 and 35 years old in good health.

This chain's CDR3 is CASSLVFAGVEQYF. CDR3 sequence (DNA): TGCGCCAGCAGCTTGGTTTTCGCAGGGGTCGAGCAGTACTTC. V usage is TRBV5-1 and J usage is TRBJ2-7; D might be TRBD1 (6 bases). Per the germline V gene, CDR1 is SGHRS and CDR2 is YFSETQ. CDR3 length: 14 residues. Deletions cut 0 bases from V and 6 bases from J, with 13 bases between.